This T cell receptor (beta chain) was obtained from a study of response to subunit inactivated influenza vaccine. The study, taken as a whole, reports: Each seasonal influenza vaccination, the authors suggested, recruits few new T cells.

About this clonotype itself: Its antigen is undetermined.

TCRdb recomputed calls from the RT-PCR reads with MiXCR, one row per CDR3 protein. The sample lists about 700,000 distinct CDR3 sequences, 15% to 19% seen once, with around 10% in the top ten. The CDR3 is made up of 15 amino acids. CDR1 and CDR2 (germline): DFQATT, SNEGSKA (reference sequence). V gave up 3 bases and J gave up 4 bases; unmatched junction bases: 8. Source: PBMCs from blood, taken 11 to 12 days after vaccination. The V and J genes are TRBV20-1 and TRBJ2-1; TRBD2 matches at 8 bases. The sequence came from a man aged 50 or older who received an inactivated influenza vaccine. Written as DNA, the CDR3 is TGCAGTGCTAGCGCCGGGACTAGTGTTTACAATGAGCAGTTCTTC. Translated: CSASAGTSVYNEQFF.